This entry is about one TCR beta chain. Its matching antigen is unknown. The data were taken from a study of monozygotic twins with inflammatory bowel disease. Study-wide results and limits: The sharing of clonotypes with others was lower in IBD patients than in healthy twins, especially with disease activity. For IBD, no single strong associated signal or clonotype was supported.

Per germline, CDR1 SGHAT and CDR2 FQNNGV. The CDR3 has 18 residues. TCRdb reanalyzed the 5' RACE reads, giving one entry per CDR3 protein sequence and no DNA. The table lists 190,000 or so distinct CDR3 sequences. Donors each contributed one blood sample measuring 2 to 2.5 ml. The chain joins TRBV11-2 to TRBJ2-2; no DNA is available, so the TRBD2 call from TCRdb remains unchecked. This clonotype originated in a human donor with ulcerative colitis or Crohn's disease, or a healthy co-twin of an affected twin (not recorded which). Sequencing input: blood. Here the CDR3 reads CASGDLGRTSGVTGELFF.